A single sample is the source of the 6 T cell receptor beta chains below, sequenced in a study of T cell responses to AZD1222 COVID-19 vaccine. Only in-frame clones appear in the TCRdb table, and some are missing; sequencing was by immunoSEQ multiplex PCR. The sample has some 200,000 clones, 90% to 95% seen once. The sequencing here drew on peripheral blood, taken on day 0 of MenACWY control vaccination. The source of these receptors is an adult in good health.

The DNA of the CDR3 is TGTGCCAGCAGCTTAGGTCGGACAGACAATCAGCCCCAGCATTTT. It is translated as CASSLGRTDNQPQHF. The chain carries TRBV11-2 and TRBJ1-5, with D tentatively TRBD1 (6 bases). V was trimmed by 1 base and J by 3 bases, leaving 10 bases between them. The CDR3 covers 15 residues. Germline V lookup: CDR1 SGHAT, CDR2 FQNNGV. Using reference TRBV11-2 and TRBJ1-5 for the parts outside the CDR3, the full variable domain is EAGVAQSPRYKIIEKRQSVAFWCNPISGHATLYWYQQILGQGPKLLIQFQNNGVVDDSQLPKDRFSAERLKGVDSTLKIQPAKLEDSAVYLCASSLGRTDNQPQHFGDGTRLSIL.

This sequence joins TRBV3-1 (or the pseudogene TRBV3-2) and TRBJ2-4, with no clear D. Germline lookup yields CDR1 LGHDT and CDR2 YNNKEL (reference sequence). Deletions cut 3 bases from V and 2 bases from J, with 8 bases between. The CDR3 loop spans 14 amino acids. CDR3 protein: CASSHTRTKNIQYF. CDR3 bases: TGTGCCAGCAGCCATACCAGAACCAAAAACATTCAGTACTTC.

The chain employs TRBV30 and TRBJ1-1; perhaps TRBD1 as D (5 bases). V dropped 4 bases and J dropped 5 bases, with 11 bases sitting between them. This CDR3 has 12 residues. Germline V gene lookup returns CDR1 GTSNPN and CDR2 SVGIG (reference sequence). CDR3 protein: CAWTGQSTEAFF. CDR3 bases: TGTGCCTGGACAGGGCAATCAACTGAAGCTTTCTTT.

The rearrangement links TRBV7-6 to TRBJ1-4; 7 bases are shared with TRBD1. CDR1 is SGHVS and CDR2 is FNYEAQ in the germline V gene. J was trimmed by 14 bases and V by 5 bases; bases with no gene match: 5. There are 11 residues in the CDR3. This chain's CDR3 is CASSPGQLLFF. CDR3 nucleotide sequence: TGTGCCAGCAGCCCGGGACAGCTGCTGTTTTTT. Variable domain in full (rest from reference TRBV7-6 and TRBJ1-4): GAGVSQSPRYKVTKRGQDVALRCDPISGHVSLYWYRQALGQGPEFLTYFNYEAQQDKSGLPNDRFSAERPEGSISTLTIQRTEQRDSAMYRCASSPGQLLFFGSGTQLSVL.

The chain joins TRBV7-9 to TRBJ2-7; 15 bases are shared with TRBD2. J lost 4 bases, V lost 5 bases, and 15 bases had no gene match. Germline loops: CDR1 SEHNR, CDR2 FQNEAQ (reference sequence). The CDR3 has 19 amino acids. This CDR3 reads CASSPGTSGGPRHRYEQYF. The CDR3 nucleotides read TGTGCCAGCAGCCCTGGGACTAGCGGGGGGCCACGTCACCGATACGAGCAGTACTTC.

This clone came up once. The V call is TRBV28, the J call TRBJ1-3; D perhaps matches TRBD1 (5 bases). The germline V and J ends were trimmed by 11 bases and 2 bases, with 16 bases remaining between them. The CDR3 sequence is 14 residues long. From germline, CDR1 is MDHEN and CDR2 SYDVKM. CDR3 bases: TGTGCCGGCAAGCGGGGGGGAACTGGAAACACCATATATTTT. Translating gives CAGKRGGTGNTIYF.